Listed here are 26 T cell receptor beta chains from one sample, sequenced in a study of Ad26.COV2.S vaccination and SARS-CoV-2 variants (dated by TCRdb to the early 2020s). Read against the paper, the sample's treatment or condition label means: about 20 received Ad26.COV2.S at low or high dose, single or two shots; roughly five received placebo; per-sample allocation not given. Repertoires of vaccine and placebo recipients were sequenced from samples taken on day 63 after the first injection. Library preparation used the immunoSEQ multiplex PCR assay. The source is immuneACCESS, and TCRdb retained only in-frame sequences with V and J called. Part of the clones is not carried over; for the studies checked, unresolved V genes explain less than half of this, and the remainder is unexplained. The sample table lists roughly 380,000 clones, around 87% of them with a count of one. About 3.4% of the sample is held by the ten biggest clonotypes.

Sample: peripheral blood, taken in a trial of Ad26.COV2.S vaccine versus placebo. The origin of the receptors is a person aged 18-65 years who received the Ad26.COV2.S COVID-19 vaccine or a placebo.

The chain has TRBV6-5 and TRBJ2-2; D not resolved. Trimming removed 10 bases from V and 6 bases from J, with 18 bases in between. This CDR3 spans 14 amino acids. Germline V gene data show CDR1 as MNHEY and CDR2 as SVGAGI. CDR3: CAIVRDPSPGELFF. CDR3 nucleotide sequence: TGTGCCATTGTTCGCGATCCTTCCCCCGGGGAGCTGTTTTTT.

The rearrangement links TRBV5-1 to TRBJ2-3; maybe TRBD1 (5 bases). Trimming shortened V by 4 bases and J by 0 bases, and 12 bases separated the two germline ends. The CDR3 totals 15 residues. Germline assignment: CDR1 SGHRS and CDR2 YFSETQ. Here the CDR3 reads CASSRGRSSTDTQYF. CDR3 DNA sequence: TGCGCCAGCAGCAGGGGAAGATCTAGCACAGATACGCAGTATTTT.

This rearrangement joins TRBV15 to TRBJ2-5, with 11 bases identical to TRBD2. Looked up from germline, CDR1 is LNHNV and CDR2 is YYDKDF (reference sequence). This CDR3 spans 18 amino acids. V lost 7 bases to trimming and J lost 5 bases; unmatched junction nucleotides: 18. CDR3 in DNA: TGTGCCACCAAACAGGGCACTAGCGGGGGAAGATCGAGGGAGACCCAGTACTTC. It yields the protein CATKQGTSGGRSRETQYF. The full variable domain, with the rest looked up from reference TRBV15 and TRBJ2-5, is DAMVIQNPRYQVTQFGKPVTLSCSQTLNHNVMYWYQQKSSQAPKLLFHYYDKDFNNEADTPDNFQSRRPNTSFCFLDIRSPGLGDTAMYLCATKQGTSGGRSRETQYFGPGTRLLVL.

The rearrangement joins TRBV6-2 or TRBV6-3 to TRBJ2-7; D perhaps matches TRBD1 (5 bases). V lost 2 bases and J 5 bases, leaving 16 bases between the germline ends. Germline values: CDR1 MNHEY, CDR2 SVGEGT. The CDR3 spans 15 residues. The CDR3 sequence is CASSYLPDSRNEQYF. The CDR3 DNA sequence: TGTGCCAGCAGTTACCTTCCCGACAGCCGGAACGAGCAGTACTTC.

This clone was counted a few times. The chain links TRBV7-9 to TRBJ1-1; perhaps TRBD1 as D (5 bases). The CDR3 is 14 amino acids. Trimming cost V 6 bases and J 1 base, with 12 bases left between them. Germline CDR1 is SEHNR and CDR2 is FQNEAQ (reference sequence). CDR3 region: CASRADSANTEAFF. The CDR3 bases are TGTGCCAGCAGGGCTGACAGTGCGAACACTGAAGCTTTCTTT.

The chain couples TRBV5-4 to TRBJ2-3; 9 positions match TRBD2. The length of the CDR3 is 15 residues. Germline assignment: CDR1 SGHNT and CDR2 YYREEE (reference sequence). With V trimmed by 0 bases and J by 4 bases, 3 bases remained unmatched. CDR3: CASSLGRGGADTQYF. CDR3 sequence (DNA): TGTGCCAGCAGCTTGGGGCGGGGGGGCGCAGATACGCAGTATTTT. Supplemented by reference TRBV5-4 and TRBJ2-3, the full variable domain reads ETGVTQSPTHLIKTRGQQVTLRCSSQSGHNTVSWYQQALGQGPQFIFQYYREEENGRGNFPPRFSGLQFPNYSSELNVNALELDDSALYLCASSLGRGGADTQYFGPGTRLTVL.

The gene calls are TRBV7-6 and TRBJ2-7; 8 bases fit TRBD1. The CDR3 length is 14 residues. Germline V gives CDR1 SGHVS, CDR2 FNYEAQ. The J segment lost 1 base and the V segment lost 5 bases, leaving 4 bases of the junction unmatched. Here the CDR3 reads CASSTRDRSYEQYF. The DNA for the CDR3 is TGTGCCAGCAGCACCCGGGACAGGTCCTACGAGCAGTACTTC. The entire variable domain, with the rest obtained from reference TRBV7-6 and TRBJ2-7, is as follows: GAGVSQSPRYKVTKRGQDVALRCDPISGHVSLYWYRQALGQGPEFLTYFNYEAQQDKSGLPNDRFSAERPEGSISTLTIQRTEQRDSAMYRCASSTRDRSYEQYFGPGTRLTVT.

The CDR3 is CAWSGGPPLHF. CDR3 bases: TGTGCCTGGAGTGGTGGGCCACCCCTCCACTTT. The J gene is TRBJ1-6, the V gene TRBV30; D gene ambiguous. Germline V gives CDR1 GTSNPN, CDR2 SVGIG (reference sequence). This CDR3 is built from 11 residues. Between the trimmed V and J ends, which lost 1 base and 11 bases, there was a span of 6 bases.

V is TRBV19 and J is TRBJ2-1; 16 bases fit TRBD2. J gave up 14 bases and V 5 bases, and 9 bases lay outside the gene matches. Germline V gene data show CDR1 as LNHDA and CDR2 as SQIVND (reference sequence). This CDR3 region has 15 residues. CDR3 protein: CASSPGVGLAGGKFF. CDR3 in DNA: TGTGCCAGTAGTCCCGGGGTGGGACTAGCGGGGGGGAAGTTCTTC.

The gene calls are TRBV6-2 or TRBV6-3 and TRBJ1-1; D remains unclear. The CDR3 is made up of 16 amino acids. Trimming left V 0 bases short and J 0 bases short, with 11 bases between. CDR1 and CDR2 from the germline V gene are MNHEY and SVGEGT. The chain's CDR3 is CASSYSLVTMNTEAFF. The CDR3 DNA sequence: TGTGCCAGCAGTTACTCGTTAGTCACCATGAACACTGAAGCTTTCTTT.

The CDR3 sequence is CASSLDRGIGIQYF. The CDR3 DNA sequence: TGTGCCAGCAGCTTAGATAGGGGTATCGGCATTCAGTACTTC. The chain has TRBV11-2 and TRBJ2-4, with a tentative D call TRBD1 (5 bases). The CDR3 consists of 14 residues. CDR1 is SGHAT, CDR2 FQNNGV, per germline. V dropped 0 bases and J dropped 9 bases, with 12 bases sitting between them.

The chain links TRBV28 to TRBJ2-3; no reliable D call. In germline, CDR1 is MDHEN, CDR2 SYDVKM. Trimming left V 3 bases short and J 0 bases short, with 16 bases between. This CDR3 comprises 17 residues. The CDR3 region has the DNA TGTGCCAGCAGTTTCGGGTCAGGAGACCCTAGCACAGATACGCAGTATTTT. Amino acid sequence: CASSFGSGDPSTDTQYF.

The chain is built from TRBV6-2 or TRBV6-3 and TRBJ1-2, with D possibly TRBD1 on 5 matching bases. Germline loops: CDR1 MNHEY, CDR2 SVGEGT. This CDR3 comprises 15 residues. V lost 2 bases and J 7 bases, leaving 17 bases between the germline ends. The CDR3 nucleotides are TGTGCCAGCAGTTACCCAGCGGACACGATCTCTGGCTACACCTTC. Protein product: CASSYPADTISGYTF.

This clone showed up just a few times. The V gene is TRBV6-2 or TRBV6-3, the J gene TRBJ1-6; D remains unclear. Trimming left V 1 base short and J 8 bases short, with 6 bases between. From germline, CDR1 is MNHEY and CDR2 SVGEGT. This CDR3 region has 13 residues. CDR3 nucleotide sequence: TGTGCCAGCAGTTACTGGCCGGATTCACCCCTCCACTTT. Protein: CASSYWPDSPLHF.

The V call is TRBV5-5, the J call TRBJ2-7; D uncertain. Germline V gives CDR1 SGHKS, CDR2 YYEKEE (reference sequence). The CDR3 extends over 15 amino acids. The ends were cut back, 0 bases at V and 0 bases at J, with 10 bases in the middle. CDR3 sequence reads: CASSLGGTASYEQYF. CDR3 bases: TGTGCCAGCAGCTTGGGGGGAACAGCCTCCTACGAGCAGTACTTC.

The chain is built from TRBV5-5 and TRBJ2-1; 7 bases match TRBD1. Germline loops: CDR1 SGHKS, CDR2 YYEKEE (reference sequence). CDR3 size: 14 residues. V lost 4 bases to trimming and J lost 5 bases; unmatched junction nucleotides: 6. The CDR3 reads CASSPGQTNNEQFF. CDR3 nucleotide sequence: TGTGCCAGCAGCCCGGGACAGACCAACAATGAGCAGTTCTTC. Complete variable domain (other parts from reference TRBV5-5 and TRBJ2-1): DAGVTQSPTHLIKTRGQQVTLRCSPISGHKSVSWYQQVLGQGPQFIFQYYEKEERGRGNFPDRFSARQFPNYSSELNVNALLLGDSALYLCASSPGQTNNEQFFGPGTRLTVL.

The V and J genes are TRBV6-2 or TRBV6-3 and TRBJ1-2; D unresolved. The germline CDR1 and CDR2 sequences are MNHEY and SVGEGT. The CDR3 covers 13 residues. Trimming took 3 bases from V and 4 from J, leaving 9 bases between them. CDR3: CASSYSDFYGYTF. In DNA form, the CDR3 reads TGTGCCAGCAGTTATAGCGATTTCTATGGCTACACCTTC.

This clone was detected once. The rearrangement uses TRBV18 and TRBJ2-7; the D is unclear. Germline V gene data show CDR1 as KGHSH and CDR2 as LQKENI. The ends were cut back, 3 bases at V and 3 bases at J, with 15 bases in the middle. This CDR3 is 15 amino acids long. In DNA, the CDR3 is TGTGCCAGCTCACCGATCCGGGCGGCTCTCTACGAGCAGTACTTC. Translating gives CASSPIRAALYEQYF.

This clone was seen only a few times. CDR3 sequence reads: CASSSISSQPQHF. Written as DNA, the CDR3 is TGTGCCAGCAGCTCAATAAGTAGTCAGCCCCAGCATTTT. The V gene is TRBV7-9, the J gene TRBJ1-5; unclear D gene. Germline assignment: CDR1 SEHNR and CDR2 FQNEAQ (reference sequence). The CDR3 length is 13 residues. Trimming left V 4 bases short and J 6 bases short, with 10 bases between.

This chain connects TRBV7-2 to TRBJ2-3; D remains ambiguous. This CDR3 contains 15 residues. The germline gives CDR1 SGHTA, CDR2 FQGNSA. Trimming cost V 1 base and J 1 base, with 9 bases left between them. The CDR3 DNA reads as TGTGCCAGCAGCTTAGAGTCCCTTCGCACAGATACGCAGTATTTT. As protein: CASSLESLRTDTQYF. Using reference TRBV7-2 and TRBJ2-3 for the parts outside the CDR3, the full variable domain is GAGVSQSPSNKVTEKGKDVELRCDPISGHTALYWYRQSLGQGLEFLIYFQGNSAPDKSGLPSDRFSAERTGGSVSTLTIQRTQQEDSAVYLCASSLESLRTDTQYFGPGTRLTVL.

The chain recombines TRBV7-2 with TRBJ2-1; D is ambiguous. The germline gives CDR1 SGHTA, CDR2 FQGNSA. The ends were cut back, 5 bases at V and 7 bases at J, with 15 bases in the middle. CDR3 length: 14 residues. This chain's CDR3 is CASSAVPDGNEQFF. As DNA, the CDR3 is TGTGCCAGCAGCGCAGTCCCGGACGGGAATGAGCAGTTCTTC.

This clone occurred a few times. The rearrangement links TRBV4-3 to TRBJ1-2; TRBD1 matches at 7 bases. Unmatched junction bases numbered 4, after V lost 0 bases and J lost 6 bases. Looked up from germline, CDR1 is LGHNA and CDR2 is YSLEER. The CDR3 contains 14 residues. CDR3: CASSQEQGENGYTF. In nucleotides, the CDR3 is TGCGCCAGCAGCCAAGAGCAGGGGGAGAATGGCTACACCTTC.

This clone has just a few counts. V is TRBV7-2 and J is TRBJ1-5; D is unclear. This CDR3 comprises 12 residues. V was trimmed by 5 bases and J by 9 bases, leaving 11 bases between them. Germline-derived CDR1 and CDR2 are SGHTA and FQGNSA. The CDR3 loop reads CASSRPGGPQHF. CDR3 coding DNA: TGTGCCAGCAGCCGACCTGGCGGGCCCCAGCATTTT.

This sequence joins TRBV29-1 and TRBJ2-7, with 7 bases identical to TRBD1. The V gene's germline CDR1 is SQVTM and CDR2 ANQGSEA. The V gene end was trimmed by 7 bases and the J gene end by 1 base; junction bases not matched to a gene: 7. The CDR3 loop spans 13 amino acids. The CDR3 region has the DNA TGCAGCGCGAAGGGCAGGGGGTCCTACGAGCAGTACTTC. It specifies CSAKGRGSYEQYF.

This rearrangement joins TRBV12-3 or TRBV12-4 to TRBJ1-1, with D perhaps matching TRBD1 (5 bases). The V and J ends lost 5 bases and 5 bases respectively, with 12 bases between them. CDR3 length equals 13 residues. The CDR3 DNA sequence: TGTGCCAGCAGTCTGATGGGGGTGACTGAAGCTTTCTTT. Its protein product is CASSLMGVTEAFF.

The gene calls are TRBV4-3 and TRBJ1-1; tentatively, D is TRBD1 (5 bases). The CDR3 is 17 residues long. The germline V and J ends were trimmed by 0 bases and 0 bases, with 14 bases remaining between them. Germline CDR1 LGHNA, CDR2 YSLEER. CDR3 amino acids: CASSQDLIGHLNTEAFF. The CDR3 DNA sequence: TGCGCCAGCAGCCAAGATCTAATAGGACACTTGAACACTGAAGCTTTCTTT.